The following is a TCR beta chain sequence with its context. The data are from a study of T-cell memory formation after mild COVID-19. On the study more broadly: TCR clusters mostly belonged to single donors.

This CDR3 is built from 14 residues. The ends were cut back, 3 bases at V and 1 base at J, with 8 bases in the middle. The germline gives CDR1 SGHVS, CDR2 FQNEAQ. 5'RACE with constant-segment primers built TCRalpha and TCRbeta cDNA libraries with UMIs. TCRdb re-called the 5' RACE reads with MiXCR, one entry per CDR3 protein. The sample carries around 370,000 distinct CDR3 sequences, around 21% recorded once. The source material was PBMCs or a T cell subset sorted from them (not recorded which). The TCR was taken from an adult woman who had mild COVID-19 (a few samples of this study predate the infection). Cell type and time point are not known. The V gene is TRBV7-8, the J gene TRBJ2-3; D is unclear. CDR3 in amino acids: CASSFQQRTDTQYF. The CDR3 nucleotides read TGTGCCAGCAGCTTCCAACAACGCACAGATACGCAGTATTTT.